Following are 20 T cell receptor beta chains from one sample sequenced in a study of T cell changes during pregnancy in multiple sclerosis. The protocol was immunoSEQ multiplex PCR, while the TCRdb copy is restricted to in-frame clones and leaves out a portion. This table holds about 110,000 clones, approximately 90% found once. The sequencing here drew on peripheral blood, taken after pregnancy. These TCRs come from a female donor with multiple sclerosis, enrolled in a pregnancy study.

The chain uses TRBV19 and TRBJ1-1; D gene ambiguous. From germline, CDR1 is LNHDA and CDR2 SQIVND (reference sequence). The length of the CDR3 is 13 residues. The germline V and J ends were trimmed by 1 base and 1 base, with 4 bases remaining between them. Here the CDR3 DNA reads TGTGCCAGTAGTATAGCCAGGAACACTGAAGCTTTCTTT. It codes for CASSIARNTEAFF.

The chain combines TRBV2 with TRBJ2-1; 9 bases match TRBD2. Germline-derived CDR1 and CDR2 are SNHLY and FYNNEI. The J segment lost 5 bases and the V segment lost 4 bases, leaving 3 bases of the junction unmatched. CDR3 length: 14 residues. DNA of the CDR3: TGTGCCAGCAGTGTTAGCGGGGGTAACAATGAGCAGTTCTTC. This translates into CASSVSGGNNEQFF.

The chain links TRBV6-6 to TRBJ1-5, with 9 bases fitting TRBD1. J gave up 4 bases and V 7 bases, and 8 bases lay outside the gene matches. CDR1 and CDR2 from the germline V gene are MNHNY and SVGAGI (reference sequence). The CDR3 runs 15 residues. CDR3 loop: CASTLGTGKNQPQHF. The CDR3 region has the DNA TGTGCCAGCACCCTAGGGACAGGGAAAAATCAGCCCCAGCATTTT.

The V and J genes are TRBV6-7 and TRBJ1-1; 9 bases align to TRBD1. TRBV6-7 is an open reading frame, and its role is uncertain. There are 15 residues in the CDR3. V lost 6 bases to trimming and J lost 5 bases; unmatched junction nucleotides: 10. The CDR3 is CASRLRTGDRTEAFF. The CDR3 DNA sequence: TGTGCCAGCAGACTCAGGACAGGGGACAGAACTGAAGCTTTCTTT.

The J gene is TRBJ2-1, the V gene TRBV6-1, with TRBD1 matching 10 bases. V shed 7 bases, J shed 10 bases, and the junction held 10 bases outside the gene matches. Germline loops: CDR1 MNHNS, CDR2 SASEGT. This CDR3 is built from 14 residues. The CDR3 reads CASTGTGEGLEQFF. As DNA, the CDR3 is TGTGCCAGCACAGGGACAGGGGAGGGTCTGGAGCAGTTCTTC.

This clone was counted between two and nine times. The CDR3 spells CASSLRYNEQFF. In DNA form, the CDR3 reads TGTGCCAGCAGTCTACGTTACAATGAGCAGTTCTTC. This sequence joins TRBV2 and TRBJ2-1, with unresolved D. The germline CDR1 and CDR2 sequences are SNHLY and FYNNEI. Between the trimmed V and J ends, which lost 5 bases and 4 bases, there was a span of 6 bases. This CDR3 comprises 12 residues.

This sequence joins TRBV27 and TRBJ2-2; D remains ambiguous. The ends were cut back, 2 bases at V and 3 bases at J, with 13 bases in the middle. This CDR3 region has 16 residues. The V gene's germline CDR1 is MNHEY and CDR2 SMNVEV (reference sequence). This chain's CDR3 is CASSLTRQADTGELFF. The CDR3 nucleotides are TGTGCCAGCAGTTTAACAAGGCAGGCCGACACCGGGGAGCTGTTTTTT.

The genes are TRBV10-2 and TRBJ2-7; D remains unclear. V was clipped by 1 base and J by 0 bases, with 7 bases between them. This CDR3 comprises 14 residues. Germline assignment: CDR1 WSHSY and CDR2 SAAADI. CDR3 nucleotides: TGCGCCAGCAGTGAGTGGAAGCGCTCCTACGAGCAGTACTTC. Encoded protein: CASSEWKRSYEQYF.

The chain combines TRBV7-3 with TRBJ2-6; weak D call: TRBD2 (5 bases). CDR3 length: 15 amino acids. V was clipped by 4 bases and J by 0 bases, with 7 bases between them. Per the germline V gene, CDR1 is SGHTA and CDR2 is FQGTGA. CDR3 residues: CASSSEGSGANVLTF. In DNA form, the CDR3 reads TGTGCCAGCAGCTCCGAGGGCTCTGGGGCCAACGTCCTGACTTTC.

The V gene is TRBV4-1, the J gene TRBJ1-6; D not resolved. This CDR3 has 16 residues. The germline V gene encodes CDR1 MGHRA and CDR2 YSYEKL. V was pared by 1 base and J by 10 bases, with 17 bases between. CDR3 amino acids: CASSQVGRELGSPLHF. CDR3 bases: TGCGCCAGCAGCCAAGTAGGTAGGGAGCTCGGCTCACCCCTCCACTTT.

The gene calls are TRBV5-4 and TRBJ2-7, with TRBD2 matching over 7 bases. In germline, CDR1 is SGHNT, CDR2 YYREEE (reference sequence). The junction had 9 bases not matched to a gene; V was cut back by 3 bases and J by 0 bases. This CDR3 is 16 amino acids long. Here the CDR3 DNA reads TGTGCCAGCAGCTCCACCTTGAGCGGGGACTCCTACGAGCAGTACTTC. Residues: CASSSTLSGDSYEQYF.

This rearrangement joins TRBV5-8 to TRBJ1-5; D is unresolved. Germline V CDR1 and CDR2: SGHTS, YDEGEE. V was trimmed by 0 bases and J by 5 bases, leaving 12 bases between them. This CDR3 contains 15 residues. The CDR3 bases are TGTGCCAGCAGCTTGGACGGGAAGACGCATCAGCCCCAGCATTTT. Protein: CASSLDGKTHQPQHF.

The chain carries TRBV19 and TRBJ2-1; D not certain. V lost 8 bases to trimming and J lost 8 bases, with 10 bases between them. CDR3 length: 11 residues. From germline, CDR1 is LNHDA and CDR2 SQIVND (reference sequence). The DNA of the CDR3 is TGTGCCAGTCGAGGATGGGATGAGCAGTTCTTC. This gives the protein CASRGWDEQFF.

The CDR3 nucleotides are TGTGCCAGCAGTGAAGCGCACGGGGGTAGCTCTGGAAACACCATATATTTT. It encodes CASSEAHGGSSGNTIYF. The V gene is TRBV6-1, the J gene TRBJ1-3; weak D call: TRBD1 (5 bases). Germline CDR1 reads MNHNS; CDR2 reads SASEGT. This CDR3 region has 17 residues. Trimming took 0 bases from V and 0 from J, leaving 12 bases between them.

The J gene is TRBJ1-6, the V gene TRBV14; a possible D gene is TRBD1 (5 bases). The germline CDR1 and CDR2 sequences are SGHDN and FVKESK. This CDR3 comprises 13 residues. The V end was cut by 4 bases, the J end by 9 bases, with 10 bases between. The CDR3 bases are TGTGCCAGCAGCCGTATGGGGGGTTCACCCCTCCACTTT. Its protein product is CASSRMGGSPLHF. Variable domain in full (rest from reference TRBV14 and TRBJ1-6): EAGVTQFPSHSVIEKGQTVTLRCDPISGHDNLYWYRRVMGKEIKFLLHFVKESKQDESGMPNNRFLAERTGGTYSTLKVQPAELEDSGVYFCASSRMGGSPLHFGNGTRLTVT.

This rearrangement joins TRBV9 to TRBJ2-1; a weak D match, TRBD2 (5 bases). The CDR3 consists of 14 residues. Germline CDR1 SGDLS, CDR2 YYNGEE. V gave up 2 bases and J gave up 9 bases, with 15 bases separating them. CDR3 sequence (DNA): TGTGCCAGCAGCGTGCTATCTGGCGGAGGTGAGCAGTTCTTC. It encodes CASSVLSGGGEQFF.

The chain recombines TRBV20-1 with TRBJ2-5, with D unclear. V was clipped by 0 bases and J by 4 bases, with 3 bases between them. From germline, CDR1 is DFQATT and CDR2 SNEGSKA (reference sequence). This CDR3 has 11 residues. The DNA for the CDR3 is TGCAGTGCTAGAGACGGAGAGACCCAGTACTTC. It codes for CSARDGETQYF.

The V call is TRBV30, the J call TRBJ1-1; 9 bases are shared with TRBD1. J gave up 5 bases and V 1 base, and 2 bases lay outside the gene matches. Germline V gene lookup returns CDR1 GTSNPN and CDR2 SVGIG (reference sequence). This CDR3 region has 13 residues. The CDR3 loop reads CAWSEDRGTEAFF. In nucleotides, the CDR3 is TGTGCCTGGAGTGAGGACAGGGGAACTGAAGCTTTCTTT.

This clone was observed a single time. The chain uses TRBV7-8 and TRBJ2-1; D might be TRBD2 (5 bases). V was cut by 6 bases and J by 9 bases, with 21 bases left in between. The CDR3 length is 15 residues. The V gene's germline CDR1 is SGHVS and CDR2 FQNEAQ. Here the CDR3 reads CASSHPPRGVREQFF. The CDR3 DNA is TGTGCCAGCAGTCACCCTCCCCGGGGTGTACGTGAGCAGTTCTTC.

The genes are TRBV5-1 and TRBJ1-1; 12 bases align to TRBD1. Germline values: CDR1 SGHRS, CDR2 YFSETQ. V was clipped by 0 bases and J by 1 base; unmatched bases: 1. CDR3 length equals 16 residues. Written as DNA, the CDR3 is TGCGCCAGCAGCTTGGGGGGACAGGGGGCGAACACTGAAGCTTTCTTT. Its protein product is CASSLGGQGANTEAFF.